What follows are 6 T cell receptor beta chains derived from one specimen sequenced in a study of CD4 T cells in lung cancer. This lung tissue lay as far as possible from the tumor, at least 3 cm away. The table came from immunoSEQ multiplex PCR; TCRdb's copy has only in-frame clones and leaves some out. In the table there are approximately 10,000 clones, about three fifths of which are singletons. The source material was normal lung tissue taken away from the tumor. The source is a man aged 55-75 years with non-small cell lung cancer.

Concerning this clone: This sample also contains other DNA sequences that code for the same CDR3. The gene calls are TRBV5-6 and TRBJ2-7, with D maybe TRBD1 (5 bases). The ends were cut back, 3 bases at V and 5 bases at J, with 12 bases in the middle. This CDR3 is 13 amino acids long. Germline CDR1 is SGHDT and CDR2 is YYEEEE. CDR3 sequence reads: CASSWGTVNEQYF. CDR3 DNA sequence: TGTGCCAGCAGCTGGGGCACGGTTAACGAGCAGTACTTC.

The J gene is TRBJ2-2, the V gene TRBV5-1; 8 bases agree with TRBD1. CDR1 is SGHRS, CDR2 YFSETQ, per germline. The CDR3 contains 16 residues. Trimming cost V 0 bases and J 3 bases; bases outside gene matches: 4. The CDR3 DNA reads as TGCGCCAGCAGCTTGGGGACAGGGACCCACACCGGGGAGCTGTTTTTT. This translates into CASSLGTGTHTGELFF.

J is TRBJ1-2 and V is TRBV19, with a tentative D call TRBD1 (5 bases). The CDR3 is made up of 15 amino acids. From germline, CDR1 is LNHDA and CDR2 SQIVND (reference sequence). V was trimmed by 0 bases and J by 4 bases, leaving 12 bases between them. The CDR3 here is CASSIDLDRTYGYTF. The CDR3 DNA reads TGTGCCAGTAGTATAGATTTAGACAGAACCTATGGCTACACCTTC.

The chain uses TRBV11-1 and TRBJ1-4; D is undetermined. The germline V gene has CDR1 SGHAT and CDR2 FQDESV (reference sequence). This CDR3 has 15 amino acids. V lost 6 bases and J 0 bases, leaving 11 bases between the germline ends. The CDR3 here is CASSQKGATNEKLFF. CDR3 sequence (DNA): TGTGCCAGCAGTCAAAAGGGAGCAACTAATGAAAAACTGTTTTTT.

This clone was observed a few times. The chain recombines TRBV6-5 with TRBJ1-2; tentatively, D is TRBD1 (6 bases). With 2 bases removed from V and 7 bases from J, the gap between germline ends came to 14 bases. There are 14 residues in the CDR3. The germline V gene has CDR1 MNHEY and CDR2 SVGAGI. CDR3 DNA sequence: TGTGCCAGCAGTTACAGGCAGGGGTATTCTGGCTACACCTTC. Translated: CASSYRQGYSGYTF.

This clone was seen a handful of times. This chain uses TRBV7-3 with TRBJ2-7; TRBD2 matches 7 bases. The CDR3 consists of 13 residues. With V trimmed by 5 bases and J by 0 bases, 1 base remained unmatched. The V gene's germline CDR1 is SGHTA and CDR2 FQGTGA. The CDR3 coding sequence is TGTGCCAGCAGCCGCGGGAGCTCCTACGAGCAGTACTTC. Translated: CASSRGSSYEQYF.